This TCR beta chain stems from a study of shared clonotypes between healthy human individuals. Adult donors, all healthy and HIV-negative, had no recent acute infections or vaccinations. Germline V gene sequence: CDR1 ENHRY, CDR2 SYGVKD. V lost 3 bases and J lost 0, with 6 bases in between. The length of the CDR3 is 15 residues. Every subset had its genomic DNA shared out evenly among several immunoSEQ plates. Sequencing was performed with immunoSEQ multiplex PCR; in TCRdb, only in-frame clones are kept and a portion is missing. In the table there are about 490,000 clones, approximately 78% of which are singletons.

Material: PBMCs. The sequence was obtained from a woman aged 40 to 55 in good health. Some clones in this sample may be carry-over from other donors' samples. J is TRBJ2-6 and V is TRBV10-3; D gene ambiguous. In nucleotides, the CDR3 is TGTGCCATCAGTGACCAGGACTCTGGGGCCAACGTCCTGACTTTC. Amino acid sequence: CAISDQDSGANVLTF.